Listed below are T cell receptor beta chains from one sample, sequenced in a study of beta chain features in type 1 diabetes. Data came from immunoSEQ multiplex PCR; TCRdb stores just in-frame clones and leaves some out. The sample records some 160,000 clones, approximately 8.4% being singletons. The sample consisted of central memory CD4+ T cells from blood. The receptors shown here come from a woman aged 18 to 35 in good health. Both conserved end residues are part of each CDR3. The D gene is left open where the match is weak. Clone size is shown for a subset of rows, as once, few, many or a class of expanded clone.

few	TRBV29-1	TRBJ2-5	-	TGCAGCGCCCTAGGGGATGGCGGGACCCAGTACTTC	CSALGDGGTQYF
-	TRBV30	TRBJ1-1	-	TGTGCCTGGCTCGGGGTCTCGAATACTGAAGCTTTCTTT	CAWLGVSNTEAFF
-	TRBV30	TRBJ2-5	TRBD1	TGTGCCTGGGAGACAGGGGGCGCGGAGACCCAGTACTTC	CAWETGGAETQYF
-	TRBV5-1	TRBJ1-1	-	TGCGCCAGCAGCTTGTCAACTGAAGCTTTCTTT	CASSLSTEAFF
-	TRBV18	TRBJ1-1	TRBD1	TGTGCCAGCTCACCAGGGCAGGGGGGAACGAACACTGAAGCTTTCTTT	CASSPGQGGTNTEAFF
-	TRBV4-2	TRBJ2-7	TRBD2	TGTGCCAGCAGCCAGGGAACCGGGACTACTTCCTACGAGCAGTACTTC	CASSQGTGTTSYEQYF
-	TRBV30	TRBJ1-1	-	TGTGCCTGGGTGGCCCTCCCGGCGGGGGCTGAAGCTTTCTTT	CAWVALPAGAEAFF
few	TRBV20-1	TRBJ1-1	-	TGCAGTGCCGAGGGGGCTGAAGCTTTCTTT	CSAEGAEAFF
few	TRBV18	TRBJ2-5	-	TGTGCCAGCTCACCGTCCCTCGGAGGGCAAGAGACCCAGTACTTC	CASSPSLGGQETQYF
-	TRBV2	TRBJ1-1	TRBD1	TGTGCCAGCAGTGAAGCAGCAGGGGGCGATCGAGCTTTCTTT	CASSEAAGGDRAFF
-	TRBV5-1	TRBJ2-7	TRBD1	TGCGCCAGCAGTTTGACAGGGGGCACAACCTACGAGCAGTACTTC	CASSLTGGTTYEQYF
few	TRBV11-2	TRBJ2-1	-	TGTGCCAGCAGCTTAGGCCTCGAACGGGAGCAGTTCTTC	CASSLGLEREQFF
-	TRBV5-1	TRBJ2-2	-	TGCGCCAGCGGCAGGGGATCTGGGGAGCTGTTTTTT	CASGRGSGELFF
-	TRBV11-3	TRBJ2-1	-	TGTGCCAGCGGGGGGTCCGGGAGTAGCTCCTACAATGAGCAGTTCTTC	CASGGSGSSSYNEQFF
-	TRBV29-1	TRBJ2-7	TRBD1	TGCAGCGTTTACGGGACAGGGAACGAGCAGTACTTC	CSVYGTGNEQYF
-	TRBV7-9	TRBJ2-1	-	TGTGCCAGCGGTATTATTGGCAGCTCCTACAATGAGCAGTTCTTC	CASGIIGSSYNEQFF
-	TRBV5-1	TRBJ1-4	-	TGCGCCAGCAGCTTGGATAACAGAAACCTGTTTTTT	CASSLDNRNLFF
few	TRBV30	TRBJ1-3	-	TGTGCCTGGGGCAGGATCCCTGGAAACACCATATATTTT	CAWGRIPGNTIYF
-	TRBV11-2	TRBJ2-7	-	TGTGCCAGCAGCACCTCAGGGGGGGAGCAGTACTTC	CASSTSGGEQYF
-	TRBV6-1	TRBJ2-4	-	TGTGCCAGCAGCGACCCGTCCTCTAGTGCAGACATTCAGTACTTC	CASSDPSSSADIQYF
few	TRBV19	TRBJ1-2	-	TGTGCCAGTAGTAGGTCACAGGGTGACTATGGCTACACCTTC	CASSRSQGDYGYTF
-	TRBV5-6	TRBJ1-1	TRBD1	TGTGCCAGCAGCATCCGGGACAGGGAGAACACTGAAGCTTTCTTT	CASSIRDRENTEAFF
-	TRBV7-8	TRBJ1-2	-	TGTGCCAGCAGCTTGTTCGGCAGGCATGGCTACACCTTC	CASSLFGRHGYTF
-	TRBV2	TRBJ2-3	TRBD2	TGTGCCAGCAGTGAAGTGCCAGCGGGGGCGTCCACAGATACGCAGTATTTT	CASSEVPAGASTDTQYF
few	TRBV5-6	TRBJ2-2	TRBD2	TGTGCCAGCGATACTAGCGGGAACACCGGGGAGCTGTTTTTT	CASDTSGNTGELFF
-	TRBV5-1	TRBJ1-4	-	TGCGCCAGCAGCTTGGCCCAGGGAGAAAAACTGTTTTTT	CASSLAQGEKLFF
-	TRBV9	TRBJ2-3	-	TGTGCCAGCAGCGTAGACGGAGACCCTAGCACAGATACGCAGTATTTT	CASSVDGDPSTDTQYF
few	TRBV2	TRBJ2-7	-	TGTGCCAGCAGCCGAACAGGGTTCGAGCAGTACTTC	CASSRTGFEQYF
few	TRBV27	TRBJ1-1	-	TGTGCCAGCAGTCTGTGGGCTATGAACACTGAAGCTTTCTTT	CASSLWAMNTEAFF
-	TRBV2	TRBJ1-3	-	TGTGCCAGCAGTGAAGGACAGCTATCTGGAAACACCATATATTTT	CASSEGQLSGNTIYF
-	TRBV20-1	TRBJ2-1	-	TGCAGTGCTAGGCCGGGGGATGAGCAGTTCTTC	CSARPGDEQFF
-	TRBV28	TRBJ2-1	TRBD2	TGTGCCAGCAGTTCGACCAGCGGGAGGGCCGTGTCCTACAATGAGCAGTTCTTC	CASSSTSGRAVSYNEQFF
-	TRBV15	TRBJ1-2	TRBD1	TGTGCCACCAGCTACCCGACAGGGAGCGACGTTGACTACACCTTC	CATSYPTGSDVDYTF
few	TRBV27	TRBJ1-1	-	TGTGCCAGCAGTTTACAGTTCGGGGGGGGGCTAAGGGGCACTGAAGCTTTCTTT	CASSLQFGGGLRGTEAFF
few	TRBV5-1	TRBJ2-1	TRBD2	TGCGCCAGCAGCTTGGCGGGGACTAGCGGGAGGGCCACCGAGCAGTTCTTC	CASSLAGTSGRATEQFF
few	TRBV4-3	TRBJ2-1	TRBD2	TGCGCCAGCAGCCAAGTATTAAGGAGCAATCTAGCGGGGTACAATGAGCAGTTCTTC	CASSQVLRSNLAGYNEQFF
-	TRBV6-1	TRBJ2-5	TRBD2	TGTGCCAGCAGTGATCTTGGGCTAGCGGGGGTGTCCCAGTACTTC	CASSDLGLAGVSQYF
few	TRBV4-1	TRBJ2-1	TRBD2	TGCGCCAGCAGCCAAGATCCGATAGCGGGAGTCCCCTACAATGAGCAGTTCTTC	CASSQDPIAGVPYNEQFF
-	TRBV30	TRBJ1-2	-	TGTGCCTGGAGTAACGGCTATGGCTACACCTTC	CAWSNGYGYTF
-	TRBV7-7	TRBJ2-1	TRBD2	TGTGCTAGCAGCTTAGCATCGGGAGGTGAGCAGTTCTTC	CASSLASGGEQFF
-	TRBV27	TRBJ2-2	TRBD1	TGTGCCGGGGCTCGGGACAGTTACGTCGCGAACACCGGGGAGCTGTTTTTT	CAGARDSYVANTGELFF
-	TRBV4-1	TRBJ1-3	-	TGCGCCAGCAGCCAAGTTGCTAAACAGGTTTTCCGAGACACCATATATTTT	CASSQVAKQVFRDTIYF
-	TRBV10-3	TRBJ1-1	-	TGTGCCATCAGGAGGGACACTTTGAACACTGAAGCTTTCTTT	CAIRRDTLNTEAFF
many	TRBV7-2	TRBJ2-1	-	TGTGCCAGCAGCTTGGAAGCGATCTCGAATTACAATGAGCAGTTCTTC	CASSLEAISNYNEQFF
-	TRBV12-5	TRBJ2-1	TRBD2	TGTGCTAGTGGTGGGGGGGTGTCTAGCGGGGCTAGTGAGCAGTTCTTC	CASGGGVSSGASEQFF
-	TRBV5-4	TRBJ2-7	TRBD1	TGTGCCAGCAGCTGGAAGGGACAGGGTGGTTACGAGCAGTACTTC	CASSWKGQGGYEQYF
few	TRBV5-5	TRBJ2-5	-	TGTGCCAGCAGCAGGGCTGGCAGGGGATCGGAAGAGACCCAGTACTTC	CASSRAGRGSEETQYF
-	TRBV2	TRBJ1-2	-	TGTGCCAGCAGCGATACAGAGTTCAACTATGGCTACACCTTC	CASSDTEFNYGYTF